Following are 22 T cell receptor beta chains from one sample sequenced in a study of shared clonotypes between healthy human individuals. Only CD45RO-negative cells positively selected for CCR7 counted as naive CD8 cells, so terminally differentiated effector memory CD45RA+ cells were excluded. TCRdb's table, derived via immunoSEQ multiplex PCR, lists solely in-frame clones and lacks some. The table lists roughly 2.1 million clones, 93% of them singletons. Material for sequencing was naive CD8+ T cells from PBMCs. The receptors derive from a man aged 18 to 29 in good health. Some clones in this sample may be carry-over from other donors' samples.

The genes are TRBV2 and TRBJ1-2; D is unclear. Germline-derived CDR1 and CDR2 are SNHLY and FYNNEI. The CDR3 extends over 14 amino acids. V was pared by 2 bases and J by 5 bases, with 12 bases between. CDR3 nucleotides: TGTGCCAGCAGTGAAAAGGTCCGGCAGTATGGCTACACCTTC. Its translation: CASSEKVRQYGYTF.

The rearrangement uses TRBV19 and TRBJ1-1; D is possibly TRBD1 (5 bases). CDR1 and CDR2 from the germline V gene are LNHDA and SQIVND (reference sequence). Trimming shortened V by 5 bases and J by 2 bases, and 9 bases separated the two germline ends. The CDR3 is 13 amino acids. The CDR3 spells CASSQGVNTEAFF. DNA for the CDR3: TGTGCCAGTAGTCAGGGAGTAAACACTGAAGCTTTCTTT.

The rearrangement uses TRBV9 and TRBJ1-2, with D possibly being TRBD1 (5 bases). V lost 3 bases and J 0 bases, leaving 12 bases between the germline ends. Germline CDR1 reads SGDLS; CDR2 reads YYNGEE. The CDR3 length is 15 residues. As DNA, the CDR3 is TGTGCCAGCAGCGCCACGGGACTAGCTAACTATGGCTACACCTTC. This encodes CASSATGLANYGYTF.

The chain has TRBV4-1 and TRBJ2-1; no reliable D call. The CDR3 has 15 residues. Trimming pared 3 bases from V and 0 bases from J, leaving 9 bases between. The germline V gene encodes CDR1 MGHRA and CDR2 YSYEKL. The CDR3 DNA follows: TGCGCCAGCAGCCACCCTTTAAGCTCCTACAATGAGCAGTTCTTC. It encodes CASSHPLSSYNEQFF.

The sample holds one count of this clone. CDR3 loop: CASSPPLEDTYEQYF. In nucleotides, the CDR3 is TGTGCCAGCAGTCCCCCCCTGGAAGATACCTACGAGCAGTACTTC. The genes are TRBV28 and TRBJ2-7; no clear D. V was pared by 5 bases and J by 2 bases, with 16 bases between. Germline lookup yields CDR1 MDHEN and CDR2 SYDVKM. The CDR3 totals 15 residues.

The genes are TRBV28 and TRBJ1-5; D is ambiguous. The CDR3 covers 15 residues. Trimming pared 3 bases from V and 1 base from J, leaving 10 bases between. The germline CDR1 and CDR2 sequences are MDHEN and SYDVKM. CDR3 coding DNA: TGTGCCAGCAGTTTTTCGCTCCCAAGCAATCAGCCCCAGCATTTT. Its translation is CASSFSLPSNQPQHF. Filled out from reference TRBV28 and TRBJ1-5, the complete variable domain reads DVKVTQSSRYLVKRTGEKVFLECVQDMDHENMFWYRQDPGLGLRLIYFSYDVKMKEKGDIPEGYSVSREKKERFSLILESASTNQTSMYLCASSFSLPSNQPQHFGDGTRLSIL.

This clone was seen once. CDR3: CASRPSQRRGGTDTQYF. CDR3 nucleotide sequence: TGTGCCAGCAGGCCCTCCCAGCGGCGAGGGGGCACAGATACGCAGTATTTT. The chain links TRBV28 to TRBJ2-3; D assignment may be TRBD1 or TRBD2 (5 bases each). V was cut by 6 bases and J by 1 base, with 20 bases left in between. The CDR3 runs 17 residues. The germline CDR1 and CDR2 sequences are MDHEN and SYDVKM.

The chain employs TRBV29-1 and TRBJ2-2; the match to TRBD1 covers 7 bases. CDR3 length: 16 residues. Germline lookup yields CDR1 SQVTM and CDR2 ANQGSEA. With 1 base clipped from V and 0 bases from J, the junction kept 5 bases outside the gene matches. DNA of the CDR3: TGCAGCGTTGAAGGAGGACAGGTCCCGAACACCGGGGAGCTGTTTTTT. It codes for CSVEGGQVPNTGELFF.

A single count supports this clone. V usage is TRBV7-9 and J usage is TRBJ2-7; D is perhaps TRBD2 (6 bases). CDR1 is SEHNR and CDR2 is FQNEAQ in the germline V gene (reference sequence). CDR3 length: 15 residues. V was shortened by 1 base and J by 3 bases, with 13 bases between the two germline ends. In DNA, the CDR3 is TGTGCCAGCAGCTTAGAGGCTAGCGCAAGCTACGAGCAGTACTTC. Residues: CASSLEASASYEQYF.

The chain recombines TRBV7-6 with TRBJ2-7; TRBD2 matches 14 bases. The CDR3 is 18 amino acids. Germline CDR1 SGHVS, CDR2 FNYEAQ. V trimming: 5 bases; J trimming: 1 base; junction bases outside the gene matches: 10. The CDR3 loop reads CASSGTGTSGSGSYEQYF. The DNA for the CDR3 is TGTGCCAGCAGCGGAACCGGGACTAGCGGGAGTGGGTCCTACGAGCAGTACTTC.

In DNA form, the CDR3 reads TGTGCCAGCAGCTTGGTCGACAGGGTGCGTACGCAGTATTTT. It is translated as CASSLVDRVRTQYF. The chain has TRBV5-8 and TRBJ2-3; 7 nucleotides match TRBD1. Per germline, CDR1 SGHTS and CDR2 YDEGEE. Trimming took 0 bases from V and 8 from J; bases not matched to a gene: 6. This CDR3 comprises 14 residues.

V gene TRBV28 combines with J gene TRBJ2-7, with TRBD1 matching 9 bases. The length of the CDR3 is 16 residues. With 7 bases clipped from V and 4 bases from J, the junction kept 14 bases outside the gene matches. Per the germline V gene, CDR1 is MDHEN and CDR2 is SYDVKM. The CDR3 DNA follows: TGTGCCAGCACCTCCCGGGACAGGGCAATTCTGTACGAGCAGTACTTC. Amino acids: CASTSRDRAILYEQYF.

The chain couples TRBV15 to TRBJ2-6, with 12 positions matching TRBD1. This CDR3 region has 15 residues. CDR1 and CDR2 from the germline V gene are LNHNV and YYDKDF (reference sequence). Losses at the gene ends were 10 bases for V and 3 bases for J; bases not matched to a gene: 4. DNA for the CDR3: TGTGCCATCGGGACAGGGGGCCTTGGGGCCAACGTCCTGACTTTC. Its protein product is CAIGTGGLGANVLTF.

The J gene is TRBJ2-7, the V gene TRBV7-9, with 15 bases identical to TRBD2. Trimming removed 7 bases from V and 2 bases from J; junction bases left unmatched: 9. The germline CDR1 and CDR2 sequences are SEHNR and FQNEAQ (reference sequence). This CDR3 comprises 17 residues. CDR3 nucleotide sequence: TGTGCCAGCACCTATGGGACTAGCGGGAGGCCCACCTACGAGCAGTACTTC. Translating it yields CASTYGTSGRPTYEQYF. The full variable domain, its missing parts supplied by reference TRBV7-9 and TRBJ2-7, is DTGVSQNPRHKITKRGQNVTFRCDPISEHNRLYWYRQTLGQGPEFLTYFQNEAQLEKSRLLSDRFSAERPKGSFSTLEIQRTEQGDSAMYLCASTYGTSGRPTYEQYFGPGTRLTVT.

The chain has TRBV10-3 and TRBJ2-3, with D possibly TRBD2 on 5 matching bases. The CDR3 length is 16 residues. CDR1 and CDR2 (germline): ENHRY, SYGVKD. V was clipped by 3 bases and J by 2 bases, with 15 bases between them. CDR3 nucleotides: TGTGCCATCAGTGACCTCGCTAGCAGCGCCACAGATACGCAGTATTTT. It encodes CAISDLASSATDTQYF.

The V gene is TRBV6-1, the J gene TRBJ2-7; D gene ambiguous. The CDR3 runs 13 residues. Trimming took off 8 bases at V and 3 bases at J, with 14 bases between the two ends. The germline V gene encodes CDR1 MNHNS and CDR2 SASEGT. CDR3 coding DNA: TGTGCCAGCGCCCAAACTGTTTTCTACGAGCAGTACTTC. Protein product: CASAQTVFYEQYF.

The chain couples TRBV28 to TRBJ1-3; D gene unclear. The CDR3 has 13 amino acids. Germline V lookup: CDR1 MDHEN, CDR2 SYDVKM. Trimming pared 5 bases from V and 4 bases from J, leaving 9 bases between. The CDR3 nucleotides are TGTGCCAGCAGTCCCTCCAACGGAAACACCATATATTTT. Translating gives CASSPSNGNTIYF.

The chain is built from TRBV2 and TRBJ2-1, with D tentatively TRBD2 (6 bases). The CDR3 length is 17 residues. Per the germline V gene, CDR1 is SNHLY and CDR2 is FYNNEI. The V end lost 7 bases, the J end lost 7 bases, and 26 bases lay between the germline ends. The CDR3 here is CASMASALTTGMNEQFF. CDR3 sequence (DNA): TGTGCCAGCATGGCTAGCGCCTTGACAACGGGGATGAATGAGCAGTTCTTC.

This CDR3 reads CASSQKAPPSGSQDTQYF. CDR3 DNA sequence: TGCGCCAGCAGCCAAAAGGCCCCCCCTAGCGGGAGTCAAGATACGCAGTATTTT. V is TRBV4-1 and J is TRBJ2-3, with TRBD2 identical over 10 bases. The CDR3 covers 18 residues. Germline-derived CDR1 and CDR2 are MGHRA and YSYEKL. V shed 2 bases and J 5 bases; nucleotides not matched to a gene: 13.

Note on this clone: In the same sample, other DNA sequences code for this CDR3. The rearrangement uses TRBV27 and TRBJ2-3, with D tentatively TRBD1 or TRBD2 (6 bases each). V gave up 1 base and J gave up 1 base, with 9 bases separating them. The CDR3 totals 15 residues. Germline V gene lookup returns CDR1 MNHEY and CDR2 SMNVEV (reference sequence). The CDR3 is CASSLLGGRTDTQYF. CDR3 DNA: TGTGCCAGCAGTTTATTAGGGGGGCGCACAGATACGCAGTATTTT.

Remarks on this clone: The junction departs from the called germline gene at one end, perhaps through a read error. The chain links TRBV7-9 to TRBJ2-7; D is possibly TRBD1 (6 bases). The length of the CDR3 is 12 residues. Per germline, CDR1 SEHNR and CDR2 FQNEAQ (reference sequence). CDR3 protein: CASSLATGQYSF. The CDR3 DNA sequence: TGTGCCAGCAGCTTAGCGACCGGACAGTATAGCTTC.

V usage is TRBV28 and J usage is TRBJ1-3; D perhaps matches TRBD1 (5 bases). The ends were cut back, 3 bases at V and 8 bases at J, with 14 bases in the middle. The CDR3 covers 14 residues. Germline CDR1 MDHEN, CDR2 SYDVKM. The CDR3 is CASSFRVLGDTIYF. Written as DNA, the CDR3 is TGTGCCAGCAGTTTCAGGGTATTGGGCGACACCATATATTTT.